The 10 T cell receptor beta chains reported below all come from one sample, sequenced in a study of T cell responses to AZD1222 COVID-19 vaccine (dated by TCRdb to about 2021). Library prep was done by the immunoSEQ multiplex PCR assay. TCRdb retrieved this table from immuneACCESS and kept in-frame rearrangements only. Not all clones are present; in checked studies, unresolved V genes account for under half, and no reason is known for the remainder. The sample includes more than 100,000 clones, with about 90% observed a single time. In total, the top ten clones hold roughly a tenth of the sample. The time point label here, explained by the study, means: baseline before first vaccination. This specimen was peripheral blood, taken on day 0 of AZD1222 vaccination. The receptor source for this set is an adult in good health.

This clone appeared a single time. The chain carries TRBV6-5 and TRBJ1-1; TRBD1 agrees at 8 bases. CDR1 and CDR2 from the germline V gene are MNHEY and SVGAGI. CDR3 length equals 14 residues. Trimming at V came to 0 bases and at J to 11 bases, leaving 8 bases not matched to a gene. In DNA, the CDR3 is TGTGCCAGCAGTTACTCAATAGACAGGGGTCGGGCTTTCTTT. This sequence encodes CASSYSIDRGRAFF.

A single count supports this clone. The gene calls are TRBV9 and TRBJ1-4; D remains unclear. Trimming left V 3 bases short and J 5 bases short, with 5 bases between. The germline CDR1 and CDR2 sequences are SGDLS and YYNGEE. The CDR3 has 12 amino acids. For the CDR3, the DNA is TGTGCCAGCAGCGCGACCAATGAAAAACTGTTTTTT. Residues: CASSATNEKLFF.

The rearrangement uses TRBV6-5 and TRBJ2-7, with D uncertain. CDR1 MNHEY and CDR2 SVGAGI come from the germline V gene. The V end was cut by 8 bases, the J end by 1 base, with 9 bases between. The CDR3 is 12 amino acids. CDR3 in amino acids: CASGPTSYEQYF. Written as DNA, the CDR3 is TGTGCCAGCGGGCCCACGTCCTACGAGCAGTACTTC.

The V and J genes are TRBV2 and TRBJ1-5; no clear D. This CDR3 region has 15 residues. The V end lost 1 base, the J end lost 2 bases, and 9 bases lay between the germline ends. Germline lookup yields CDR1 SNHLY and CDR2 FYNNEI. The CDR3 coding sequence is TGTGCCAGCAGTGAAGACAGCGGGGGCAATCAGCCCCAGCATTTT. Translation: CASSEDSGGNQPQHF.

The chain links TRBV5-1 to TRBJ1-4; no firm D call. With 4 bases removed from V and 4 bases from J, the gap between germline ends came to 11 bases. The CDR3 is 14 residues long. Germline values: CDR1 SGHRS, CDR2 YFSETQ. Here the CDR3 DNA reads TGCGCCAGCAGCCGTGACGGCATTAATGAAAAACTGTTTTTT. It specifies CASSRDGINEKLFF.

Turning to this clone: A junction end diverges from the germline sequence, so it may reflect a read error. The V and J genes are TRBV6-1 and TRBJ1-5, with 9 bases aligning to TRBD1. The CDR3 length is 16 residues. Germline CDR1 MNHNS, CDR2 SASEGT. CDR3 in amino acids: CASREGTGTGNQPQHF. CDR3 DNA: TGTGCCAGCAGAGAAGGGACAGGGACGGGCAATCAGCCCCAGCATTTT.

The chain recombines TRBV6-5 with TRBJ1-2; D is unclear. Deletions cut 6 bases from V and 4 bases from J, with 12 bases between. CDR3 length equals 13 residues. The V gene's germline CDR1 is MNHEY and CDR2 SVGAGI. For the CDR3, the DNA is TGTGCCAGCAGCTTTCGGACTGGCTATGGCTACACCTTC. Amino acid sequence: CASSFRTGYGYTF.

V gene TRBV15 combines with J gene TRBJ2-2, with D possibly TRBD1 on 7 matching bases. The CDR3 is made up of 16 amino acids. The ends were cut back, 5 bases at V and 1 base at J, with 14 bases in the middle. CDR1 is LNHNV, CDR2 YYDKDF, per germline (reference sequence). The CDR3 spells CATSRRGALNTGELFF. In nucleotides, the CDR3 is TGTGCCACCAGCCGCAGGGGGGCCCTGAACACCGGGGAGCTGTTTTTT.

This clone was seen once. The V call is TRBV29-1, the J call TRBJ2-7; 8 bases map to TRBD2. Germline-derived CDR1 and CDR2 are SQVTM and ANQGSEA. CDR3 length equals 13 residues. V lost 5 bases, J lost 2 bases, and 5 bases stayed unmatched. The CDR3 protein is CSVYAGLAYEQYF. The CDR3 region has the DNA TGCAGCGTTTATGCGGGACTAGCCTACGAGCAGTACTTC.

This chain uses TRBV11-3 with TRBJ2-3; TRBD2 might be the D (5 bases). CDR3 size: 15 residues. Germline lookup yields CDR1 SGHNT and CDR2 YENEEA. V lost 6 bases, J lost 7 bases, and 20 bases lay in between. CDR3 loop: CASRDGGIGGNTQYF. The CDR3 nucleotides are TGTGCCAGCAGGGACGGAGGAATAGGTGGGAATACGCAGTATTTT.